The T cell receptor beta chain under discussion was sequenced for a study of blood T cell repertoires in COVID-19. Study-wide background: The United States, Italy and Spain were the sources of the acute and convalescent COVID-19 samples.

The CDR3 sequence is 12 residues long. Per germline, CDR1 MDHEN and CDR2 SYDVKM. Trimming shortened V by 7 bases and J by 4 bases, and 7 bases separated the two germline ends. Per the original data handling: Reference gene primer amplification in the assay estimated nucleated cell counts. Only in-frame clones appear in the TCRdb table, and some are missing; sequencing was by immunoSEQ multiplex PCR. V and J calls and clone size are those listed in that table; D and trimming were worked out from the DNA. The table lists about 240,000 clones, about 86% of them singletons. The source of this sequence is a woman older than 75 with acute or convalescent COVID-19. This rearrangement joins TRBV28 to TRBJ1-4, with D tentatively TRBD1 (6 bases). The sample was peripheral blood. The CDR3 here is CASKQGNEKLFF. In DNA form, the CDR3 reads TGTGCCAGCAAACAGGGTAATGAAAAACTGTTTTTT.